The source of this TCR beta chain is a study of T cell responses to AZD1222 COVID-19 vaccine. Study results and caveats: A reported finding is that nearly half of spike-specific TCRs target unmutated variant regions. Most donors were white British and more were female, and clonal diversity was possibly underestimated. Just a handful of AZD1222 recipients were seropositive at baseline.

CDR1 is SQVTM, CDR2 ANQGSEA, per germline. V lost 5 bases and J 4 bases, leaving 14 bases between the germline ends. The CDR3 totals 13 residues. To note about this clone: What it binds is not known.

Profiled with immunoSEQ multiplex PCR; TCRdb holds only in-frame clones, not every one. The sample records roughly 150,000 clones, roughly 92% being singletons. Second doses that came at about 4 or about 12 weeks were put together. The chain joins TRBV29-1 to TRBJ1-1, with D possibly TRBD1 on 6 matching bases. This specimen consisted of peripheral blood, obtained 28 days after the second AZD1222 dose. This sequence was found in an adult who received the AZD1222 COVID-19 vaccine. CDR3 DNA sequence: TGCAGCGTTCTACAGGGTTGGCGCACTGAAGCTTTCTTT. This sequence encodes CSVLQGWRTEAFF.